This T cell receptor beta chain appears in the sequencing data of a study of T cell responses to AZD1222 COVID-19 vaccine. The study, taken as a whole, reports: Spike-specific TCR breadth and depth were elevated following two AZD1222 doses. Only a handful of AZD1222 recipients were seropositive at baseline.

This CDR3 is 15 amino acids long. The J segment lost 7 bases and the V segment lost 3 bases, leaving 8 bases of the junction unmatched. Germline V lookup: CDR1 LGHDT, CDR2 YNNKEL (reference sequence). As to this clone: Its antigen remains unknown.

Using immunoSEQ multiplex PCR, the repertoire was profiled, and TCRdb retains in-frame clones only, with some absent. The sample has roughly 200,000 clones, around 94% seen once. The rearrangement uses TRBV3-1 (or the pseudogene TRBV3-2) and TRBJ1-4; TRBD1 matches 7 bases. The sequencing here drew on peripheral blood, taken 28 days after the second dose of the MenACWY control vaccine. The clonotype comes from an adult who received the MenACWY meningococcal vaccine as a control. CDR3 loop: CASSQRTGEGEKLFF. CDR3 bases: TGTGCCAGCAGCCAGCGCACAGGGGAGGGTGAAAAACTGTTTTTT.